The 17 T cell receptor beta chains reported below all come from one sample, sequenced in a study of cytomegalovirus exposure and HLA in healthy donors. The PCR ran on 60 Vbeta and 13 Jbeta primers. Data came from immunoSEQ multiplex PCR; TCRdb stores just in-frame clones and leaves some out. The table shows some 200,000 clones, with under 80% occurring only once. Sequencing used PBMCs. The source is a man aged 35 to 55 in good health and CMV-seronegative.

The J gene is TRBJ1-2, the V gene TRBV5-4; D might be TRBD1 (6 bases). Trimming stripped 1 base from V and 4 bases from J, with 8 bases between. CDR1 is SGHNT and CDR2 is YYREEE in the germline V gene (reference sequence). This CDR3 region has 13 residues. CDR3 protein: CASSLQGSYGYTF. The CDR3 DNA is TGTGCCAGCAGCTTGCAGGGGAGCTATGGCTACACCTTC.

In the case of this clone: Distinct nucleotide sequences in the sample also encode this CDR3. The V gene is TRBV9, the J gene TRBJ1-1, with no clear D. CDR3 length: 13 amino acids. Deletions cut 2 bases from V and 5 bases from J, with 10 bases between. Per the germline V gene, CDR1 is SGDLS and CDR2 is YYNGEE. CDR3 in amino acids: CASSVGSGTEAFF. The CDR3 nucleotides are TGTGCCAGCAGCGTTGGGAGTGGGACTGAAGCTTTCTTT.

The rearrangement links TRBV30 to TRBJ1-4; no clear D. V dropped 3 bases and J dropped 8 bases, with 19 bases sitting between them. This CDR3 has 15 amino acids. Germline CDR1 and CDR2: GTSNPN and SVGIG (reference sequence). CDR3 sequence: CAWRNPGERGEKLFF. CDR3 coding DNA: TGTGCCTGGAGGAATCCGGGAGAAAGAGGGGAAAAACTGTTTTTT.

V gene TRBV7-6 combines with J gene TRBJ2-3; a possible D gene is TRBD2 (6 bases). Germline V gene sequence: CDR1 SGHVS, CDR2 FNYEAQ. The CDR3 is made up of 17 amino acids. The germline V and J ends were trimmed by 2 bases and 4 bases, with 19 bases remaining between them. The DNA for the CDR3 is TGTGCCAGCAGCTTATCCCCGCGGGAAGGAGGTGCAGATACGCAGTATTTT. Amino acid sequence: CASSLSPREGGADTQYF.

V gene TRBV12-5 combines with J gene TRBJ2-3, with D uncertain. The CDR3 consists of 15 residues. V was cut by 1 base and J by 2 bases, with 10 bases left in between. Germline lookup yields CDR1 LGHNT and CDR2 FRNRAP. The CDR3 bases are TGTGCTAGTGGTTTGGACGGTAGAGACACAGATACGCAGTATTTT. Amino acid sequence: CASGLDGRDTDTQYF.

Details on this clone: The junction departs from the called germline gene at one end, perhaps through a read error. The chain carries TRBV4-1 and TRBJ1-2, with TRBD1 matching 7 bases. The V gene's germline CDR1 is MGHRA and CDR2 YSYEKL. The CDR3 is made up of 15 amino acids. CDR3 region: CASSKETGTSTGYTF. CDR3 coding DNA: TGCGCCAGCAGCAAAGAGACAGGGACTTCCACTGGCTACACCTTC.

This chain uses TRBV7-9 with TRBJ2-5; TRBD2 agrees at 12 bases. The CDR3 contains 18 residues. V was pared by 4 bases and J by 5 bases, with 14 bases of the junction left unmatched. CDR1 is SEHNR, CDR2 FQNEAQ, per germline (reference sequence). CDR3: CASSSMHRTSGIGETQYF. The CDR3 nucleotides read TGTGCCAGCAGCTCCATGCACCGGACTAGCGGGATTGGTGAGACCCAGTACTTC. The variable domain in full, completed from reference TRBV7-9 and TRBJ2-5, reads DTGVSQNPRHKITKRGQNVTFRCDPISEHNRLYWYRQTLGQGPEFLTYFQNEAQLEKSRLLSDRFSAERPKGSFSTLEIQRTEQGDSAMYLCASSSMHRTSGIGETQYFGPGTRLLVL.

This clone was counted between two and nine times. The chain employs TRBV7-6 and TRBJ2-7; a weak D match, TRBD2 (6 bases). Germline assignment: CDR1 SGHVS and CDR2 FNYEAQ. The V gene lost 1 base and the J gene lost 0 bases, with 10 bases spanning the gap. The CDR3 length is 15 residues. The CDR3 DNA reads as TGTGCCAGCAGCTTAGAGGCGGGGCTCTCCTACGAGCAGTACTTC. It specifies CASSLEAGLSYEQYF.

Notes on this clone: The conserved closing phenylalanine or tryptophan is absent in this CDR3, likely reflecting a read error. The rearrangement links TRBV30 to TRBJ1-2; D gene uncertain. The CDR3 loop spans 12 amino acids. Germline V gene sequence: CDR1 GTSNPN, CDR2 SVGIG (reference sequence). V shed 0 bases and J shed 2 bases, with 4 bases lying between them. In nucleotides, the CDR3 is TGTGCCTGGAGTGTATCAAACTATGGCTACACCTCC. This encodes CAWSVSNYGYTS.

The chain links TRBV4-1 to TRBJ1-2; 8 bases fit TRBD1. The germline gives CDR1 MGHRA, CDR2 YSYEKL. V dropped 3 bases and J dropped 1; count of bases not matched to a gene: 7. CDR3 size: 16 residues. CDR3 DNA: TGCGCCAGCAGCCAGCTCCAAGGACAGGGTAACTATGGCTACACCTTC. Amino acids: CASSQLQGQGNYGYTF.

This clone occurred once. The gene calls are TRBV5-4 and TRBJ1-2; D remains ambiguous. From germline, CDR1 is SGHNT and CDR2 YYREEE (reference sequence). V dropped 0 bases and J dropped 6 bases, with 9 bases sitting between them. CDR3 size: 13 residues. For the CDR3, the DNA is TGTGCCAGCAGCTTGGCGGGAACCGATGGCTACACCTTC. Amino acid sequence: CASSLAGTDGYTF.

A few counts support this clone. The chain recombines TRBV30 with TRBJ1-2; no clear D. The V end was cut by 4 bases, the J end by 4 bases, with 7 bases between. This CDR3 comprises 11 residues. Germline loops: CDR1 GTSNPN, CDR2 SVGIG (reference sequence). The CDR3 sequence is CAWNAGYGYTF. In DNA, the CDR3 is TGTGCCTGGAATGCAGGCTATGGCTACACCTTC.

The chain couples TRBV9 to TRBJ2-5; D gene unclear. The V end was cut by 2 bases, the J end by 2 bases, with 7 bases between. CDR1 and CDR2 (germline): SGDLS, YYNGEE. The length of the CDR3 is 13 residues. CDR3 in DNA: TGTGCCAGCAGCGTCGAACTTCAAGAGACCCAGTACTTC. This gives the protein CASSVELQETQYF.

V gene TRBV21-1 combines with J gene TRBJ2-5; the table names TRBD2, a call not compared with the DNA. TRBV21-1 is tagged as a pseudogene. There are 15 residues in the CDR3. Written as DNA, the CDR3 is TGTGCCAAGGCAAACCGGGACTGGACGGTGGAGACCCAGTACTTC. Protein product: CAKANRDWTVETQYF.

The table lists this clone with a few counts. The rearrangement joins TRBV28 to TRBJ2-3, with a weak D call TRBD2 (6 bases). Germline lookup yields CDR1 MDHEN and CDR2 SYDVKM. This CDR3 has 16 amino acids. V was clipped by 3 bases and J by 0 bases, with 13 bases between them. This CDR3 is CASSFGGAISTDTQYF. CDR3 nucleotide sequence: TGTGCCAGCAGTTTCGGCGGGGCGATTAGCACAGATACGCAGTATTTT.

The chain couples TRBV21-1 to TRBJ2-1; TRBD2 is the table's D call and was not checked against the DNA. TRBV21-1 represents a pseudogene. The CDR3 loop spans 13 amino acids. CDR3 amino acids: CASSKSSRVEQFF. Here the CDR3 DNA reads TGTGCCAGCAGCAAATCCTCAAGAGTGGAGCAGTTCTTC.

The rearrangement joins TRBV28 to TRBJ2-2; 7 bases are a match to TRBD1. Trimming at V came to 6 bases and at J to 7 bases, leaving 5 bases not matched to a gene. Looked up from germline, CDR1 is MDHEN and CDR2 is SYDVKM. CDR3 length equals 13 residues. The CDR3 DNA is TGTGCCAGCAGAAACAGGGGTATCGGGGAGCTGTTTTTT. It translates to CASRNRGIGELFF.